Listed below are T cell receptor beta chains from one sample, sequenced in a study of cytomegalovirus exposure and HLA in healthy donors. Clones were read by immunoSEQ multiplex PCR, and TCRdb kept only the in-frame ones, dropping some. The sample has a few hundred thousand clones, around 90% seen once. The sample comprised PBMCs. These receptors all come from a woman aged 18-35 years in good health and CMV-seronegative. The conserved cysteine and the conserved F or W are not part of the CDR3 here. The order of the fields is V gene, J gene, CDR3 protein.

>TRBV19|TRBJ2-7
ASSIRDEQY
>TRBV9|TRBJ1-3
ASSVWSGTGGPGSGNTIY
>TRBV5-1|TRBJ2-2
ASSFLAGKNTGELF
>TRBV7-2|TRBJ1-1
ASSLLRSLNTEAF
>TRBV5-1|TRBJ1-6
ASSPRTGTGNSPLH
>TRBV28|TRBJ2-3
ASSLPPGGYVDTQY
>TRBV6-5|TRBJ2-7
ASSYSAGGQTYEQY
>TRBV7-7|TRBJ2-5
ASSLLVQETQY
>TRBV11-3|TRBJ1-4
ASSPRQGVVEKLF
>TRBV9|TRBJ1-6
ASSAGPGSQGSSYNSPLH
>TRBV5-1|TRBJ2-1
ASSLLGYEQF
>TRBV4-1|TRBJ2-3
ASSPYRGTDTQY
>TRBV5-6|TRBJ2-6
ASSFDLDYSGANVLT
>TRBV15|TRBJ1-2
ATSRGTARFYGYT
>TRBV4-3|TRBJ1-4
ASSRGTERYEKLF
>TRBV6-1|TRBJ2-2
ASSDSGFPNTGELF
>TRBV11-2|TRBJ2-7
ASSLVESNSYEQY
>TRBV10-3|TRBJ1-1
AISTGGAGNTEAF
>TRBV4-1|TRBJ1-2
ASRLQGEHGYT
>TRBV10-3|TRBJ1-5
AISEGSQPQH
>TRBV28|TRBJ1-5
ASSLSGQEYSNQPQH
>TRBV7-9|TRBJ1-1
ASSLRQSTGNTEAF
>TRBV6-1|TRBJ2-3
ASSAGGGTDTQY
>TRBV5-1|TRBJ2-2
ASSLQGSGELF
>TRBV9|TRBJ1-6
ASSVGGAGNSPLH
>TRBV4-3|TRBJ2-2
ASSLTLLAGELF
>TRBV5-1|TRBJ1-2
ASSLDNRDGLFYYGYT